This T cell receptor beta chain was documented in a study of cytomegalovirus exposure and HLA in healthy donors. Only in-frame clones appear in the TCRdb table, and some are missing; sequencing was by immunoSEQ multiplex PCR. Seen here are about 110,000 clones, roughly 84% observed once, and the top ten hold around 3.1%. With 5 bases clipped from V and 3 bases from J, the junction kept 9 bases outside the gene matches. The CDR3 length is 17 residues. Looked up from germline, CDR1 is SEHNR and CDR2 is FQNEAQ (reference sequence). This sequence was found in a woman in her late teens or twenties in good health and CMV-seronegative. The rearrangement uses TRBV7-9 and TRBJ2-3; 12 bases are a match to TRBD2. Sample: PBMCs. The CDR3 protein is CASSPKGLAGMTDTQYF. As DNA, the CDR3 is TGTGCCAGCAGCCCCAAAGGACTAGCGGGGATGACAGATACGCAGTATTTT.